Presented here are 5 T cell receptor beta chains from one specimen sequenced in a study of HIV-infected patients and healthy controls. Whole blood was used without fractionation, so all unsorted peripheral T cells were included. Alpha and beta constant-region primers primed reverse transcription of around 540 ng RNA. Each of the alpha and beta chains got its own library through chain-specific third strand synthesis with indices. MiXCR, run by TCRdb on the 5' RACE reads, gives a single entry per CDR3 protein. The table includes fewer than 20,000 distinct CDR3 sequences, roughly 7.5% detected once. Sequencing was carried out using blood. The receptors were gathered from an adult in good health.

This clonotype was recorded many times. This chain links TRBV12-3 or TRBV12-4 with TRBJ2-2; D might be TRBD2 (5 bases). Trimming pared 6 bases from V and 2 bases from J, leaving 10 bases between. The CDR3 contains 14 residues. CDR3 sequence: CASRRTGNTGELFF. CDR3 sequence (DNA): TGTGCCAGCAGACGGACGGGAAACACCGGGGAGCTGTTTTTT.

By share, this clonotype ranks as medium-sized. J is TRBJ2-2 and V is TRBV7-6, with 8 positions matching TRBD1. V shed 4 bases and J 4 bases; nucleotides not matched to a gene: 11. Germline-derived CDR1 and CDR2 are SGHVS and FNYEAQ. This CDR3 has 17 amino acids. CDR3 amino acids: CASSSRPDRVSTGELFF. The CDR3 region has the DNA TGTGCCAGCAGCTCCCGGCCGGACAGGGTCTCCACCGGGGAGCTGTTTTTT. Full variable domain (missing parts from reference TRBV7-6 and TRBJ2-2): GAGVSQSPRYKVTKRGQDVALRCDPISGHVSLYWYRQALGQGPEFLTYFNYEAQQDKSGLPNDRFSAERPEGSISTLTIQRTEQRDSAMYRCASSSRPDRVSTGELFFGEGSRLTVL.

The V gene is TRBV28, the J gene TRBJ2-5, with TRBD1 matching 7 bases. There are 15 residues in the CDR3. Germline CDR1 reads MDHEN; CDR2 reads SYDVKM. The trim removed 7 bases at V and 7 bases at J, leaving 15 bases unmatched. DNA for the CDR3: TGTGCCAGCACGGATGAGACAGGGTTTCGGGTGACCCAGTACTTC. Translated: CASTDETGFRVTQYF.

This clonotype occurred many times. The chain is built from TRBV12-3 or TRBV12-4 and TRBJ1-2; TRBD1 agrees at 7 bases. V shed 4 bases and J 0 bases; nucleotides not matched to a gene: 5. The CDR3 has 15 residues. The CDR3: CASSSWDRANYGYTF. The CDR3 region has the DNA TGTGCCAGCAGTTCCTGGGACAGAGCTAACTATGGCTACACCTTC.

This clonotype was observed at least ten times. This chain links TRBV20-1 with TRBJ1-2; maybe TRBD1 (6 bases). Per germline, CDR1 DFQATT and CDR2 SNEGSKA (reference sequence). Trimming removed 0 bases from V and 2 bases from J, with 13 bases in between. The CDR3 length is 15 residues. The CDR3 DNA sequence: TGCAGTGCTAGAGATGCCAGGGACATAAACTATGGCTACACCTTC. It yields the protein CSARDARDINYGYTF.